The rows below give T cell receptor beta chains drawn from one sample of a study of T-cell reconstitution after alpha-beta-depleted transplantation in children. TCRdb fed the PCR reads into MiXCR, producing one record per CDR3 protein. In the table there are around 700,000 distinct CDR3 sequences, roughly 13% of which are singletons. The sequencing here drew on PBMCs, taken before TCRalphabeta/CD19-depleted stem cell transplant. Receptors originate from a girl between 2 and 10 years old with congenital amegakaryocytic thrombocytopenia, due to receive a stem cell transplant. Each CDR3 is given with its conserved first and last residue. Each record gives: V gene, J gene, clone size, D gene, CDR3 DNA, CDR3 protein. A D gene is named only where the DNA matches it firmly. Size values are once, few and many counts, or a class for expanded clones, and some rows have none.

TRBV27	TRBJ1-5	many	TRBD1	TGTGCCAGCAGAGGACAGGGAATTGGGCCCCAGCATTTT	CASRGQGIGPQHF
TRBV5-1	TRBJ2-7	few	-	TGCGCCAGCAGCTTACAACAGGGAGGGCCCTACGAGCAGTACTTC	CASSLQQGGPYEQYF
TRBV5-1	TRBJ2-1	many	TRBD2	TGCGCCAGCAGCTGGGGGACTAGCGGGAGTGATGAGCAGTTCTTC	CASSWGTSGSDEQFF
TRBV4-1	TRBJ2-1	-	-	TGCGCCAGCAGCCAAGGGGCGATAGCGGCGAATGAGCAGTTCTTC	CASSQGAIAANEQFF
TRBV3-1	TRBJ2-1	many	TRBD2	TGTGCCAGCAGCCAAGGGGAGACTAGCGGGAGGAATGAGCAGTTCTTC	CASSQGETSGRNEQFF
TRBV6-5	TRBJ1-4	many	-	TGTGCCAGCAGTTACACAGTAGGGGGTAGTAATGAAAAACTGTTTTTT	CASSYTVGGSNEKLFF
TRBV28	TRBJ1-3	few	-	TGTGCCAGCCTGCCGGGGGGCTCTGGAAACACCATATATTTT	CASLPGGSGNTIYF
TRBV29-1	TRBJ2-3	many	TRBD1	TGCAGCGCCCATGATTTCCCGGAGGGGACAGGGACAGATACGCAGTATTTT	CSAHDFPEGTGTDTQYF
TRBV5-1	TRBJ2-7	many	-	TGCGCCAGCAGCTTGGAGGTTCCGTACGAGCAGTACTTC	CASSLEVPYEQYF
TRBV5-1	TRBJ2-1	many	TRBD2	TGCGCCAGCAGCTTGGCTTCAACTAGCGGAGACCAAGGGGTTTACAATGAGCAGTTCTTC	CASSLASTSGDQGVYNEQFF
TRBV7-2	TRBJ2-1	many	-	TGTGCCAGCAGCTCACTAACCTACAATGAGCAGTTCTTC	CASSSLTYNEQFF
TRBV15	TRBJ2-1	few	TRBD2	TGTGCCACCAGCAGAGAAGGTGGGACTAGCAGGAATGAGCAGTTCTTC	CATSREGGTSRNEQFF
TRBV25-1	TRBJ2-3	-	-	TGTGCCAGCAGTGAAAGGGTTTCCACCACAGATACGCAGTATTTT	CASSERVSTTDTQYF
TRBV11-2	TRBJ2-5	-	TRBD2	TGTGCCAGCAGCTCACCGGGACTAGGGTACCAAGAGACCCAGTACTTC	CASSSPGLGYQETQYF
TRBV7-9	TRBJ1-2	many	-	TGTGCCAGCAGCCCGAACAACACCCCACGCTATGGCTACACCTTC	CASSPNNTPRYGYTF
TRBV19	TRBJ2-5	few	-	TGTGCCAGTAGTAGGTTAGATAGGGAGACCCAGTACTTC	CASSRLDRETQYF
TRBV10-3	TRBJ2-7	many	-	TGTGCCATCAGATCCCTAGGCTCCTACGAGCAGTACTTC	CAIRSLGSYEQYF
TRBV7-2	TRBJ1-2	-	TRBD1	TGTGCCAGCAGCTTAGCGTTCCCGACAGGGACCGGCGGCTACACCTTC	CASSLAFPTGTGGYTF
TRBV6-5	TRBJ1-4	-	TRBD1	TGTGCCAGCAGTTTGCATCCTATCCCGGGACAGGGAGGAACGGAAAAACTGTTTTTT	CASSLHPIPGQGGTEKLFF
TRBV4-1	TRBJ2-1	few	-	TGCGCCAGCAGCCAACAATCCCCTAATACTATCTATGAGCAGTTCTTC	CASSQQSPNTIYEQFF